The TCR beta chain described here comes from a study of STAT3 mutations in large granular lymphocyte leukemia. This CDR3 has 15 residues. CDR1 and CDR2 from the germline V gene are SSHAT and FNYEAQ (reference sequence). The repertoire was sequenced with immunoSEQ multiplex PCR; TCRdb's copy has only in-frame clones and lacks some. The sample holds more than 9,000 clones, around 57% seen once. Notes on the study in general: Suggested: STAT3 mutation was not the ancestral event for these clonal expansions. Every T-cell large granular lymphocyte leukemia patient had at least one immunodominant TCR beta clonotype. All newly emerging clones after therapy were STAT3 wild type.

With respect to this clone: What it recognizes is unknown. At one boundary the junction diverges from the germline segment, which might be a read error.

The sequenced material came from peripheral blood mononuclear cells. The receptor was isolated from a boy younger than 18 with T-cell large granular lymphocyte leukemia. Some clones in this sample may be carry-over from other donors' samples. This rearrangement joins TRBV7-7 to TRBJ2-5; D is perhaps TRBD1 (6 bases). The CDR3 loop reads CASSLGLGGGETQYF. The CDR3 DNA reads TGTGCTAGCAGCTTAGGCCTTGGGGGCGGAGAGACCCAGTACTTC.